The TCR beta chain under discussion was sequenced for a study of PD-1 blockade in classical Hodgkin lymphoma. Study outcomes and limitations: The study reported lower baseline TCR diversity in newly diagnosed patients than in healthy donors.

Time point in this sample: newly diagnosed, previously untreated cHL patient sample. Isolation of CD4+ T cells from thawed PBMCs was performed by magnetic negative selection. A note on this clone: Its antigen is not known.

Per germline, CDR1 GTSNPN and CDR2 SVGIG (reference sequence). This CDR3 has 15 residues. Unmatched junction bases numbered 4, after V lost 1 base and J lost 2 bases. The repertoire was sequenced with immunoSEQ multiplex PCR; TCRdb's copy has only in-frame clones and lacks some. This repertoire shows 24,000 or so clones, about 90% found once; its top ten account for around 0.53%. The chain has TRBV30 and TRBJ2-3; 9 bases match TRBD2. Source material: CD4+ T cells from blood. The TCR was taken from a human donor with classical Hodgkin lymphoma. CDR3 DNA sequence: TGTGCCTGGAGTGGTAGCGGGGGTTACACAGATACGCAGTATTTT. It is translated as CAWSGSGGYTDTQYF.